One sample yielded the 17 T cell receptor beta chains listed below, sequenced in a study of regulatory T cells in long-lasting Graves disease. Relying on iRepertoire HTBI primers and Arm-PCR of CDR3 regions, the team built TCR beta libraries. TCRdb ran MiXCR on the multiplex PCR reads and lists one entry per CDR3 protein. The data hold roughly 420,000 distinct CDR3 sequences, with 16% observed a single time. The time point was: newly diagnosed GD, antithyroid drugs for less than 3 months. RNA from PBMCs was the source of the TCR library. In addition, the sample was reused for a study of T cells in Graves' hyperthyroidism and ophthalmopathy.

The specimen was peripheral blood mononuclear cells (PBMCs), collected at new diagnosis, from a patient treated with antithyroid drugs. The receptors derive from a woman between 18 and 29 years old with Graves disease.

This clonotype was detected a few times. This chain links TRBV30 with TRBJ2-2, with D possibly TRBD1 on 6 matching bases. Germline loops: CDR1 GTSNPN, CDR2 SVGIG (reference sequence). Trimming removed 0 bases at V and 7 bases at J, with 9 bases between. The CDR3 contains 13 residues. CDR3 DNA sequence: TGTGCCTGGAGTGTACAGGGACACGGGGAGCTGTTTTTT. As protein: CAWSVQGHGELFF. The variable domain in full, with the rest retrieved from reference TRBV30 and TRBJ2-2, is SQTIHQWPATLVQPVGSPLSLECTVEGTSNPNLYWYRQAAGRGLQLLFYSVGIGQISSEVPQNLSASRPQDRQFILSSKKLLLSDSGFYLCAWSVQGHGELFFGEGSRLTVL.

The sample holds a few counts of this clonotype. This sequence joins TRBV4-1 and TRBJ2-3, with D perhaps matching TRBD2 (5 bases). The CDR3 length is 17 residues. The germline gives CDR1 MGHRA, CDR2 YSYEKL. V dropped 1 base and J dropped 3 bases, with 17 bases sitting between them. The CDR3, as DNA: TGCGCCAGCAGCCAAGGGCGGGCCGGCATATCTACAGATACGCAGTATTTT. This codes for CASSQGRAGISTDTQYF.

The table lists this clonotype with many counts. The rearrangement uses TRBV5-6 and TRBJ2-1; D is unresolved. The CDR3 consists of 15 residues. The germline V gene encodes CDR1 SGHDT and CDR2 YYEEEE. V dropped 1 base and J dropped 4 bases, with 12 bases sitting between them. The CDR3 reads CASSLLELGYNEQFF. DNA for the CDR3: TGTGCCAGCAGCTTGTTGGAGTTGGGGTACAATGAGCAGTTCTTC.

This clonotype was seen at least ten times. The CDR3 bases are TGTGCCAGCAGCCGACTAGCGGGAGTTCCCTCAGATACGCAGTATTTT. Its translation: CASSRLAGVPSDTQYF. The chain employs TRBV28 and TRBJ2-3, with 12 bases lining up with TRBD2. V gave up 6 bases and J gave up 4 bases; unmatched junction bases: 8. CDR3 length equals 16 residues. The germline V gene has CDR1 MDHEN and CDR2 SYDVKM.

This clonotype has just a few counts. The rearrangement joins TRBV29-1 to TRBJ2-2, with D possibly TRBD1 on 6 matching bases. Trimming pared 6 bases from V and 3 bases from J, leaving 8 bases between. The CDR3 consists of 12 residues. In germline, CDR1 is SQVTM, CDR2 ANQGSEA. Written as DNA, the CDR3 is TGCAGCGTCCCAGGGGACACCGGGGAGCTGTTTTTT. Encoded protein: CSVPGDTGELFF.

In its sample, this clonotype was seen many times. The chain employs TRBV2 and TRBJ1-6; D possibly corresponds to TRBD1 (5 bases). The CDR3 sequence is 15 residues long. The V end was cut by 6 bases, the J end by 5 bases, with 14 bases between. Germline CDR1 and CDR2: SNHLY and FYNNEI. As DNA, the CDR3 is TGTGCCAGCAGGCCCCCGGGGGGAGATAATTCACCCCTCCACTTT. It yields the protein CASRPPGGDNSPLHF.

Concerning this clonotype itself: A much larger clone lies a single base off, so this may be a read error. The chain carries TRBV7-2 and TRBJ1-1; D unresolved. This CDR3 spans 15 amino acids. CDR1 and CDR2 from the germline V gene are SGHTA and FQGNSA. The CDR3 region has the DNA TGTGCCATCAGCCTGATGGGAAGCCTTAACACTGAAGCTTTCTTT. This sequence encodes CAISLMGSLNTEAFF.

This clonotype was counted at least ten times. The rearrangement links TRBV7-6 to TRBJ2-3, with a possible D match to TRBD2 (6 bases). V was trimmed by 0 bases and J by 3 bases, leaving 16 bases between them. The CDR3 totals 17 residues. CDR1 and CDR2 from the germline V gene are SGHVS and FNYEAQ. This CDR3 is CASSLASRGGGTDTQYF. Written as DNA, the CDR3 is TGTGCCAGCAGCTTAGCGTCGCGGGGAGGTGGTACAGATACGCAGTATTTT.

The chain recombines TRBV28 with TRBJ2-7, with TRBD1 matching 7 bases. The CDR3 runs to 14 residues. Germline CDR1 MDHEN, CDR2 SYDVKM. The J segment lost 3 bases and the V segment lost 7 bases, leaving 9 bases of the junction unmatched. CDR3 DNA: TGTGCCAGCACCCCCCCCAGGGGGAACTACGAGCAGTACTTC. It specifies CASTPPRGNYEQYF.

At least ten counts were recorded for this clonotype. This sequence joins TRBV20-1 and TRBJ2-7; 7 nucleotides match TRBD1. The CDR3 runs to 10 residues. CDR1 DFQATT and CDR2 SNEGSKA come from the germline V gene (reference sequence). Unmatched junction bases numbered 2, after V lost 5 bases and J lost 7 bases. The DNA for the CDR3 is TGCAGTGCTCACAGGGGAGAGCAGTACTTC. As protein: CSAHRGEQYF.

This clonotype was detected a few times. Possible read error: a much larger clone is one base away. This chain connects TRBV2 to TRBJ2-1; D perhaps matches TRBD1 (5 bases). The V end lost 2 bases, the J end lost 8 bases, and 16 bases lay between the germline ends. The CDR3 is 15 amino acids. The V gene's germline CDR1 is SNHLY and CDR2 FYNNEI. CDR3 region: CASSESTLGAYEQFF. The CDR3 DNA follows: TGTGCCAGCAGTGAAAGTACGCTTGGGGCCTATGAGCAGTTCTTC.

This clonotype showed up many times. The J gene is TRBJ2-5, the V gene TRBV20-1; 8 nucleotides align to TRBD2. The CDR3 is 12 residues long. The trim removed 5 bases at V and 4 bases at J, leaving 3 bases unmatched. CDR1 DFQATT and CDR2 SNEGSKA come from the germline V gene (reference sequence). CDR3 region: CSAQTSVETQYF. The DNA for the CDR3 is TGCAGTGCTCAGACTAGCGTAGAGACCCAGTACTTC.

In this sample, this clonotype turned up a few times. This rearrangement joins TRBV20-1 to TRBJ1-1, with 12 nucleotides matching TRBD1. Looked up from germline, CDR1 is DFQATT and CDR2 is SNEGSKA (reference sequence). This CDR3 has 16 residues. V was pared by 3 bases and J by 0 bases, with 5 bases of the junction left unmatched. The DNA for the CDR3 is TGCAGTGCTAGTGGGGGACAGGGGGCCGTGAACACTGAAGCTTTCTTT. Its translation is CSASGGQGAVNTEAFF.

This clonotype showed up just a few times. J is TRBJ2-2 and V is TRBV27; 16 bases fit TRBD2. J lost 5 bases, V lost 6 bases, and 6 bases had no gene match. This CDR3 comprises 17 residues. Germline values: CDR1 MNHEY, CDR2 SMNVEV (reference sequence). The CDR3 region has the DNA TGTGCCAGCAGGGGGACTAGCGGGAGGGCCATAACCGGGGAGCTGTTTTTT. The encoded protein is CASRGTSGRAITGELFF.

The rearrangement joins TRBV29-1 to TRBJ1-1; D remains ambiguous. Germline V gene lookup returns CDR1 SQVTM and CDR2 ANQGSEA. V was shortened by 7 bases and J by 5 bases, with 20 bases between the two germline ends. There are 14 residues in the CDR3. In nucleotides, the CDR3 is TGCAGCGGGACCGGTACGACGGAACTTACTGAAGCTTTCTTT. Translation gives CSGTGTTELTEAFF.

This clonotype was observed a few times. This rearrangement joins TRBV7-2 to TRBJ2-3; D gene unclear. Trimming left V 5 bases short and J 7 bases short, with 10 bases between. The CDR3 sequence is 12 residues long. Germline assignment: CDR1 SGHTA and CDR2 FQGNSA. CDR3 in amino acids: CASSQYMNTQYF. The DNA for the CDR3 is TGTGCCAGCAGCCAATATATGAATACGCAGTATTTT.

This clonotype was recorded many times. This rearrangement joins TRBV30 to TRBJ2-7; the match to TRBD1 covers 10 bases. The germline gives CDR1 GTSNPN, CDR2 SVGIG (reference sequence). V shed 4 bases and J 3 bases; nucleotides not matched to a gene: 9. This CDR3 is 15 amino acids long. CDR3 in amino acids: CAWIPPGQGFYEQYF. CDR3 coding DNA: TGTGCCTGGATCCCCCCGGGACAGGGGTTCTACGAGCAGTACTTC.